The source of this TCR beta chain is a study of CD8 T cells in ankylosing spondylitis. Findings of the study overall: Clones linked to disease, bearing a CD8+ phenotype, were relatively rare in peripheral blood. Typical of ankylosing spondylitis blood, it appeared, was a TCR beta motif of fewer than ten highly homologous variants. Disease-linked clones were reportedly significantly enriched in matched ankylosing spondylitis synovial fluid. Both synovial fluid and blood in reactive arthritis had previously been reported to carry some motif variants.

Germline V gives CDR1 KGHSH, CDR2 LQKENI. Trimming shortened V by 4 bases and J by 6 bases, and 10 bases separated the two germline ends. The CDR3 has 13 residues. The authors made TCR beta libraries by quantitative 5'-RACE with molecular barcodes. MiXCR, run by TCRdb on the 5' RACE reads, gives a single entry per CDR3 protein. The table shows about 450,000 distinct CDR3 sequences, with 25% to 30% occurring only once. Notes on this clonotype: What it binds is unknown.

The chain recombines TRBV18 with TRBJ2-1; possibly TRBD1 for D (5 bases). The clonotype comes from a male donor with ankylosing spondylitis. Sequencing was done on a sample of blood, either unsorted or a sorted T cell fraction (not recorded which). CDR3 region: CASSRQLLNEQFF. DNA for the CDR3: TGTGCCAGCTCACGACAGCTCCTCAATGAGCAGTTCTTC.